These 27 T cell receptor beta chains share one sample of origin, sequenced in a study of cytomegalovirus exposure and HLA in healthy donors (dated by TCRdb to 2015 to 2018). Library method: the immunoSEQ multiplex PCR assay. The multiplex PCR relied on a mix of 60 forward primers for TCR Vbeta segments and 13 reverse primers for TCR Jbeta segments. TCRdb re-hosts the immuneACCESS table, in-frame sequences only. Its copies lack some clones; in the studies checked, an unresolved V gene accounts for under half of them, and the cause for the rest is not known. The sample yields roughly 180,000 clones; more than 60% were counted once. The leading ten clones occupy about 7.7% of the sample. Input material: PBMCs. These receptors were collected from a woman aged 40 to 55 in good health and CMV-seropositive.

The CDR3 bases are TGTGCCAGCAGTTACGCTAGCGGGGGTAAGGACGAGCAGTACTTC. Amino acids: CASSYASGGKDEQYF. The chain is built from TRBV6-5 and TRBJ2-7; 10 nucleotides line up with TRBD2. The CDR3 sequence is 15 residues long. V was clipped by 2 bases and J by 5 bases; unmatched bases: 6. Germline-derived CDR1 and CDR2 are MNHEY and SVGAGI.

Only a few counts were recorded for this clone. Here the CDR3 reads CASSQAGGRGYEQYF. The CDR3, as DNA: TGTGCCAGCAGCCAAGCTGGCGGGAGGGGCTACGAGCAGTACTTC. This chain joins TRBV4-2 and TRBJ2-5, with TRBD2 matching 9 bases. With the DNA end fitting TRBJ2-7 better, the J assignment may be wrong. CDR3 length: 15 amino acids. Looked up from germline, CDR1 is LGHNA and CDR2 is YNFKEQ.

V and J are TRBV6-1 and TRBJ2-7, with a tentative D call TRBD2 (6 bases). The V gene lost 1 base and the J gene lost 2 bases, with 12 bases spanning the gap. This CDR3 has 15 amino acids. CDR1 is MNHNS, CDR2 SASEGT, per germline. The CDR3, as DNA: TGTGCCAGCAGTGAAGAGGGGACTCCTACCTACGAGCAGTACTTC. Translating gives CASSEEGTPTYEQYF.

This clone appeared a few times. V usage is TRBV7-2 and J usage is TRBJ2-6; TRBD2 might be the D (7 bases). Trimming took 7 bases from V and 3 from J, leaving 16 bases between them. CDR1 SGHTA and CDR2 FQGNSA come from the germline V gene. The CDR3 runs to 16 residues. The CDR3 coding sequence is TGTGCCAGCACCTCAAGGGGGGGAGGTGGGGCCAACGTCCTGACTTTC. This sequence encodes CASTSRGGGGANVLTF.

In regard to this clone: The junction and the germline gene differ at one end; a read error may be behind it. The J gene is TRBJ2-7, the V gene TRBV7-9; D is unclear. Germline CDR1 is SEHNR and CDR2 is FQNEAQ (reference sequence). The CDR3 extends over 12 amino acids. This CDR3 is CSSSLVPLEQYF. The CDR3 region has the DNA TGTTCCAGCAGCTTAGTCCCCCTCGAGCAGTACTTC.

The rearrangement joins TRBV27 to TRBJ1-2; D might be TRBD1 (5 bases). The CDR3 extends over 15 amino acids. Trimming cost V 5 bases and J 6 bases, with 19 bases left between them. Germline V CDR1 and CDR2: MNHEY, SMNVEV (reference sequence). The CDR3 region is CASSARQRWGNGYTF. The CDR3 DNA sequence: TGTGCCAGCAGTGCCCGACAGAGGTGGGGAAATGGCTACACCTTC.

The V gene is TRBV5-1, the J gene TRBJ2-3; D uncertain. The CDR3 covers 15 residues. The germline gives CDR1 SGHRS, CDR2 YFSETQ. V lost 6 bases and J lost 0, with 14 bases in between. The CDR3 loop is CASNDNVYSTDTQYF. CDR3 DNA: TGCGCCAGCAATGACAACGTCTATAGCACAGATACGCAGTATTTT.

This chain connects TRBV19 to TRBJ2-4; D is ambiguous. V was pared by 3 bases and J by 5 bases, with 11 bases between. The germline V gene has CDR1 LNHDA and CDR2 SQIVND (reference sequence). This CDR3 comprises 14 residues. This CDR3 reads CASSISSYENIQYF. CDR3 in DNA: TGTGCCAGTAGTATCTCCTCCTACGAAAACATTCAGTACTTC.

The CDR3 nucleotides read TGTGCCAGCAGCCCAGTGGGACTAGTAACTCAAGTGAAGACCCAGTACTTC. Protein product: CASSPVGLVTQVKTQYF. This chain links TRBV11-2 with TRBJ2-5, with 8 bases identical to TRBD2. The CDR3 covers 17 residues. J lost 6 bases, V lost 5 bases, and 17 bases had no gene match. The germline gives CDR1 SGHAT, CDR2 FQNNGV. Filled out from reference TRBV11-2 and TRBJ2-5, the complete variable domain reads EAGVAQSPRYKIIEKRQSVAFWCNPISGHATLYWYQQILGQGPKLLIQFQNNGVVDDSQLPKDRFSAERLKGVDSTLKIQPAKLEDSAVYLCASSPVGLVTQVKTQYFGPGTRLLVL.

The V and J genes are TRBV6-6 and TRBJ1-5; 8 bases align to TRBD1. Germline V gene lookup returns CDR1 MNHNY and CDR2 SVGAGI (reference sequence). CDR3 length: 14 amino acids. J gave up 6 bases and V 5 bases, and 6 bases lay outside the gene matches. The CDR3 is CASSAATGVQPQHF. The CDR3 DNA is TGTGCCAGCAGTGCAGCGACAGGGGTTCAGCCCCAGCATTTT.

This clone was detected only once. The CDR3 DNA sequence: TGTGCCAGCAGCTTAACTAGGTCAGCAACAAATTCACCCCTCCACTTT. Translation gives CASSLTRSATNSPLHF. The chain has TRBV7-8 and TRBJ1-6; D unresolved. This CDR3 contains 16 residues. The germline V gene encodes CDR1 SGHVS and CDR2 FQNEAQ. Trimming took off 2 bases at V and 7 bases at J, with 15 bases between the two ends.

The chain has TRBV29-1 and TRBJ2-4, with D perhaps matching TRBD2 (6 bases). Germline lookup yields CDR1 SQVTM and CDR2 ANQGSEA. V lost 7 bases to trimming and J lost 9 bases, with 16 bases between them. This CDR3 spans 12 amino acids. In DNA form, the CDR3 reads TGCAGCGCAACCGGGGGTGGACGCATTCAGTACTTC. Protein: CSATGGGRIQYF.

The chain recombines TRBV7-2 with TRBJ2-7; D may be TRBD2 (6 bases). V was trimmed by 5 bases and J by 6 bases, leaving 26 bases between them. This CDR3 contains 17 residues. Germline lookup yields CDR1 SGHTA and CDR2 FQGNSA. DNA for the CDR3: TGTGCCAGCAGCGTACCGGGACTGGCCCGTGGGCGCGCCGAGCAGTACTTC. Amino acids: CASSVPGLARGRAEQYF.

This clone was detected once. The chain is built from TRBV6-4 and TRBJ2-1, with 9 positions matching TRBD2. Germline CDR1 reads MRHNA; CDR2 reads SNTAGT. The CDR3 spans 15 residues. Losses at the gene ends were 2 bases for V and 3 bases for J; bases not matched to a gene: 2. This chain's CDR3 is CASSDEAGGYNEQFF. The CDR3 DNA reads TGTGCCAGCAGTGACGAAGCGGGAGGCTACAATGAGCAGTTCTTC.

The genes are TRBV7-9 and TRBJ2-2; 10 bases line up with TRBD1. Germline CDR1 and CDR2: SEHNR and FQNEAQ (reference sequence). The trim removed 5 bases at V and 0 bases at J, leaving 12 bases unmatched. The CDR3 runs 19 residues. The CDR3 sequence: CASSTRTGGAKSNTGELFF. CDR3 DNA sequence: TGTGCCAGCAGCACCCGGACAGGGGGAGCGAAATCGAACACCGGGGAGCTGTTTTTT.

The rearrangement joins TRBV7-3 to TRBJ2-1; 7 bases fit TRBD1. There are 15 residues in the CDR3. V lost 3 bases, J lost 9 bases, and 11 bases stayed unmatched. Germline CDR1 is SGHTA and CDR2 is FQGTGA. CDR3 nucleotides: TGTGCCAGCAGCTTTAGGACAGGCCGCGCCGGTGAGCAGTTCTTC. It specifies CASSFRTGRAGEQFF.

This clone is a singleton in its sample. The chain has TRBV10-3 and TRBJ1-5; no definite D call. V was pared by 0 bases and J by 8 bases, with 23 bases between. This CDR3 is built from 18 residues. Per germline, CDR1 ENHRY and CDR2 SYGVKD. The CDR3 region has the DNA TGTGCCATCAGTGAGTCGACTCTTCGCGCGGAAAAACGCAAGCCCCAGCATTTT. As protein: CAISESTLRAEKRKPQHF.

V gene TRBV29-1 combines with J gene TRBJ2-7, with TRBD1 identical over 8 bases. The CDR3 spans 13 residues. V was clipped by 7 bases and J by 2 bases; unmatched bases: 7. Germline CDR1 SQVTM, CDR2 ANQGSEA. In nucleotides, the CDR3 is TGCAGCGCCTGGCCGACAGGGGCCTACGAGCAGTACTTC. Its protein is CSAWPTGAYEQYF.

This clone was observed once. This chain uses TRBV7-9 with TRBJ1-1; D ambiguous. Germline CDR1 reads SEHNR; CDR2 reads FQNEAQ (reference sequence). Trimming removed 4 bases from V and 5 bases from J, with 8 bases in between. This CDR3 spans 12 amino acids. CDR3 sequence: CASSSPGTEAFF. DNA for the CDR3: TGTGCCAGCAGCTCGCCGGGAACTGAAGCTTTCTTT.

The rearrangement links TRBV5-4 to TRBJ2-1, with D tentatively TRBD1 (6 bases). This CDR3 is 13 amino acids long. The V and J ends lost 2 bases and 6 bases respectively, with 9 bases between them. Germline CDR1 is SGHNT and CDR2 is YYREEE (reference sequence). The CDR3 DNA reads as TGTGCCAGCAGCTTAACAGGGCCCAATGAGCAGTTCTTC. This translates into CASSLTGPNEQFF.

The J gene is TRBJ1-6, the V gene TRBV28; no clear D gene. The CDR3 runs to 16 residues. CDR1 MDHEN and CDR2 SYDVKM come from the germline V gene. V was cut by 5 bases and J by 6 bases, with 17 bases left in between. The CDR3 loop reads CASSPPSLSPNSPLHF. CDR3 nucleotides: TGTGCCAGCAGTCCTCCAAGCCTGAGCCCTAATTCACCCCTCCACTTT.

As concerns this clone: The junction differs from germline at one of its ends, possibly a read error. The rearrangement joins TRBV7-7 to TRBJ2-2, with TRBD2 identical over 11 bases. This CDR3 is built from 16 residues. The V gene's germline CDR1 is SSHAT and CDR2 FNYEAQ (reference sequence). The CDR3 sequence: CASSPLGLAVSGELFF. The CDR3, as DNA: TGTGCTAGCAGCCCGCTGGGACTAGCGGTTTCCGGGGAGCTGTTTTTT.

The chain recombines TRBV6-5 with TRBJ2-1; 11 nucleotides align to TRBD2. CDR1 and CDR2 (germline): MNHEY, SVGAGI. V shed 8 bases and J 7 bases; nucleotides not matched to a gene: 7. There are 14 residues in the CDR3. As DNA, the CDR3 is TGTGCCAGCCGTACTAGCGGGAGTGCTAATGAGCAGTTCTTC. This encodes CASRTSGSANEQFF.

The V gene is TRBV7-8, the J gene TRBJ2-5, with a tentative D call TRBD1 (6 bases). This CDR3 spans 12 amino acids. Trimming cost V 5 bases and J 5 bases, with 9 bases left between them. The V gene's germline CDR1 is SGHVS and CDR2 FQNEAQ. The CDR3 is CASSQQGETQYF. The CDR3 bases are TGTGCCAGCAGCCAGCAGGGGGAGACCCAGTACTTC.

The rearrangement links TRBV5-1 to TRBJ2-7; 7 bases fit TRBD2. Germline CDR1 and CDR2: SGHRS and YFSETQ. This CDR3 region has 18 residues. The ends lost 2 bases at V and 0 bases at J; junction bases unmatched: 14. This CDR3 is CASSFGPLIAGPSYEQYF. For the CDR3, the DNA is TGCGCCAGCAGCTTTGGTCCCCTGATAGCGGGTCCCTCCTACGAGCAGTACTTC.

CDR3: CASSEAQYSNQPQHF. The CDR3 nucleotides read TGTGCCAGCAGTGAGGCACAGTATAGCAATCAGCCCCAGCATTTT. The chain couples TRBV2 to TRBJ1-5; D gene uncertain. The CDR3 runs to 15 residues. Between the trimmed V and J ends, which lost 3 bases and 0 bases, there was a span of 9 bases. Germline V gene lookup returns CDR1 SNHLY and CDR2 FYNNEI.

This chain connects TRBV6-9 to TRBJ1-2; no clear D gene. Per germline, CDR1 MNHGY and CDR2 SVAAGI. Trimming removed 3 bases at V and 12 bases at J, with 14 bases between. The CDR3 covers 12 residues. The CDR3 DNA sequence: TGTGCCAGCAGTTACCAGACTGACCTTGACACCTTC. Translating it yields CASSYQTDLDTF.